This TCR beta chain derives from a study of blood T cell repertoires in COVID-19. Study as a whole: Italy, Spain and the United States were the sources of the convalescent and acute COVID-19 samples. PBMCs, B-cell-depleted T cells, or T cells were the source of the cDNA or gDNA that made up the material.

With 5 bases removed from V and 2 bases from J, the gap between germline ends came to 9 bases. CDR1 is LGHDT, CDR2 YNNKEL, per germline (reference sequence). The length of the CDR3 is 13 residues. Original processing notes: Reference gene primer amplification yielded estimated nucleated cell counts. Data came from immunoSEQ multiplex PCR; TCRdb stores just in-frame clones and leaves some out. Clone size and the V and J calls come from that table; the DNA yielded D and trimming. Of about 190,000 clones in the sample, around 79% were seen once. This receptor was identified in a woman aged 70 to 79 with acute or convalescent COVID-19. The genes are TRBV3-1 (or the pseudogene TRBV3-2) and TRBJ1-2; perhaps TRBD1 as D (6 bases). The sequenced material came from peripheral blood. As DNA, the CDR3 is TGTGCCAGCAGCTCGCAGGGGAACTATGGCTACACCTTC. The encoded protein is CASSSQGNYGYTF.